The clone carrying this T cell receptor (beta chain) was counted only a few times. Its target is unknown. The source of the sample is a study of cytomegalovirus exposure and HLA in healthy donors. Turning to the study itself: Of the donors genotyped, several hundred in all, around 76% fell in the Caucasian-associated ancestry cluster. Study observations and caveats: A link between a missense DCLRE1C variant and TCR beta V- and J-gene trimming emerged from a later analysis. A classifier reportedly called cytomegalovirus status with high sensitivity and specificity.

PCR was performed using 60 Vbeta and 13 Jbeta primers. Sequencing used immunoSEQ multiplex PCR; TCRdb keeps in-frame clones, though not all of them. The sample has some 200,000 clones; over 9.5% are singletons. Sequenced material: PBMCs. This receptor was taken from a man in his fifties in good health and CMV-seropositive.

The CDR3 here is CASSQSPSGGYTGELFF. The DNA for the CDR3 is TGCGCCAGCAGCCAAAGCCCCAGCGGGGGGTACACCGGGGAGCTGTTTTTT. The chain has TRBV4-1 and TRBJ2-2; TRBD2 agrees at 9 bases. V was pared by 2 bases and J by 3 bases, with 7 bases of the junction left unmatched. Germline-derived CDR1 and CDR2 are MGHRA and YSYEKL. CDR3 length: 17 residues.